The clone carrying this TCR beta chain was seen many times. Antigen unknown. RNA transcripts provided the source from which TCR beta CDR3 regions were amplified. A set of HTBI primers served as the primers for a first-round RT-PCR of the TCR CDR3. Each CDR3 protein gets one entry after TCRdb re-called the multiplex PCR reads with MiXCR. The table lists about 840,000 distinct CDR3 sequences, 35% to 45% of them singletons. Diagnoses were made from clinical symptoms, serum measures (thyroxine and TRAb), thyroid ultrasound and orbital computed tomography. This sample stems from a study of T cells in Graves' hyperthyroidism and ophthalmopathy. Study-level points and caveats: Researchers report that a 13 V-J model separated ophthalmopathy from stable hyperthyroidism. Blood also contained most expanded thyroid clonotypes above 0.001.

The length of the CDR3 is 13 residues. Trimming stripped 5 bases from V and 4 bases from J, with 11 bases between. The V gene's germline CDR1 is LNHDA and CDR2 SQIVND (reference sequence). The receptor was derived from a young man with Graves' hyperthyroidism. The gene calls are TRBV19 and TRBJ1-1, with D unclear. Sequencing was carried out using blood. CDR3 nucleotide sequence: TGTGCCAGTAGTCTCCTGGACTTCACTGAAGCTTTCTTT. Its translation: CASSLLDFTEAFF.